The 11 T cell receptor beta chains presented below share a single source sample, sequenced in a study of T cell responses to AZD1222 COVID-19 vaccine. Generated by immunoSEQ multiplex PCR, the TCRdb table keeps only in-frame clones and is missing some. Here the sample spans 95,000 to 150,000 clones, roughly 92% being singletons. The source material was peripheral blood, sampled on day 0 of AZD1222 vaccination. The receptors shown here come from an adult in good health.

V gene TRBV19 combines with J gene TRBJ1-1; D is uncertain. CDR1 LNHDA and CDR2 SQIVND come from the germline V gene (reference sequence). The CDR3 consists of 12 residues. Trimming took 3 bases from V and 8 from J, leaving 10 bases between them. The CDR3 DNA is TGTGCCAGTAGTATCGGCGGACTGGAAGCTTTCTTT. Protein: CASSIGGLEAFF.

The CDR3 is CASTITGNGYTF. CDR3 coding DNA: TGTGCCAGCACCATAACAGGGAATGGCTACACCTTC. The chain is built from TRBV12-3 or TRBV12-4 and TRBJ1-2, with a possible D match to TRBD1 (6 bases). Trimming removed 7 bases from V and 6 bases from J, with 12 bases in between. The CDR3 consists of 12 residues.

V is TRBV6-5 and J is TRBJ2-7; D gene uncertain. Trimming stripped 0 bases from V and 3 bases from J, with 12 bases between. The CDR3 has 15 residues. Looked up from germline, CDR1 is MNHEY and CDR2 is SVGAGI. CDR3 sequence (DNA): TGTGCCAGCAGTTACTCGACGATGGACGGCTACGAGCAGTACTTC. Protein product: CASSYSTMDGYEQYF.

The V and J genes are TRBV7-9 and TRBJ2-1; no reliable D call. Trimming left V 1 base short and J 8 bases short, with 9 bases between. CDR1 SEHNR and CDR2 FQNEAQ come from the germline V gene (reference sequence). This CDR3 contains 13 residues. CDR3 residues: CASSLGASDEQFF. DNA of the CDR3: TGTGCCAGCAGCTTAGGGGCGAGCGATGAGCAGTTCTTC.

The gene calls are TRBV6-6 and TRBJ1-6, with TRBD1 as a possible D gene (5 bases). V lost 5 bases, J lost 7 bases, and 15 bases lay in between. The germline V gene has CDR1 MNHNY and CDR2 SVGAGI (reference sequence). CDR3 length: 15 residues. CDR3 sequence reads: CASSKDRLLNSPLHF. The CDR3 DNA reads TGTGCCAGCAGTAAAGACAGACTCTTAAATTCACCCCTCCACTTT.

The chain is built from TRBV2 and TRBJ1-2; 10 positions match TRBD1. Germline CDR1 is SNHLY and CDR2 is FYNNEI. The CDR3 covers 15 residues. V shed 3 bases and J 4 bases; nucleotides not matched to a gene: 5. CDR3 sequence: CASSDLGQGFYGYTF. The CDR3 bases are TGTGCCAGCAGTGACCTGGGACAGGGGTTCTATGGCTACACCTTC.

This chain uses TRBV7-9 with TRBJ2-4, with 8 bases that match TRBD2. J gave up 4 bases and V 4 bases, and 6 bases lay outside the gene matches. From germline, CDR1 is SEHNR and CDR2 FQNEAQ (reference sequence). This CDR3 region has 15 residues. This CDR3 is CASSSRGGGKNIQYF. In nucleotides, the CDR3 is TGTGCCAGCAGCTCACGGGGGGGAGGTAAAAACATTCAGTACTTC.

The count of this clone is one. The chain has TRBV4-3 and TRBJ1-6; TRBD1 might be the D (5 bases). The CDR3 is 15 amino acids. Trimming shortened V by 3 bases and J by 9 bases, and 15 bases separated the two germline ends. Germline V gene sequence: CDR1 LGHNA, CDR2 YSLEER. In DNA form, the CDR3 reads TGCGCCAGCAGCCACCTTTACCGAGGGGTTTCACCCCTCCACTTT. Its translation is CASSHLYRGVSPLHF.

The chain is built from TRBV4-2 and TRBJ2-3, with 10 nucleotides matching TRBD1. CDR3 length equals 15 residues. From germline, CDR1 is LGHNA and CDR2 YNFKEQ. The trim removed 4 bases at V and 5 bases at J, leaving 6 bases unmatched. Here the CDR3 reads CASSPDRGRKDTQYF. The CDR3 bases are TGTGCCAGCAGCCCCGACAGGGGGCGCAAAGATACGCAGTATTTT.

CDR3 residues: CASSSTGTAEAFF. The CDR3 nucleotides read TGTGCCAGCAGTTCTACCGGGACAGCAGAAGCTTTCTTT. The V call is TRBV6-5, the J call TRBJ1-1; 7 bases line up with TRBD1. Looked up from germline, CDR1 is MNHEY and CDR2 is SVGAGI. Losses at the gene ends were 4 bases for V and 8 bases for J; bases not matched to a gene: 7. The CDR3 length is 13 residues.

The chain combines TRBV7-9 with TRBJ2-5, with D possibly TRBD2 on 6 matching bases. Germline V gives CDR1 SEHNR, CDR2 FQNEAQ (reference sequence). Trimming removed 1 base from V and 5 bases from J, with 17 bases in between. The CDR3 loop spans 16 amino acids. CDR3 in amino acids: CASSLEFSVGRETQYF. The CDR3 nucleotides are TGTGCCAGCAGCTTAGAATTCAGCGTTGGGAGGGAGACCCAGTACTTC.